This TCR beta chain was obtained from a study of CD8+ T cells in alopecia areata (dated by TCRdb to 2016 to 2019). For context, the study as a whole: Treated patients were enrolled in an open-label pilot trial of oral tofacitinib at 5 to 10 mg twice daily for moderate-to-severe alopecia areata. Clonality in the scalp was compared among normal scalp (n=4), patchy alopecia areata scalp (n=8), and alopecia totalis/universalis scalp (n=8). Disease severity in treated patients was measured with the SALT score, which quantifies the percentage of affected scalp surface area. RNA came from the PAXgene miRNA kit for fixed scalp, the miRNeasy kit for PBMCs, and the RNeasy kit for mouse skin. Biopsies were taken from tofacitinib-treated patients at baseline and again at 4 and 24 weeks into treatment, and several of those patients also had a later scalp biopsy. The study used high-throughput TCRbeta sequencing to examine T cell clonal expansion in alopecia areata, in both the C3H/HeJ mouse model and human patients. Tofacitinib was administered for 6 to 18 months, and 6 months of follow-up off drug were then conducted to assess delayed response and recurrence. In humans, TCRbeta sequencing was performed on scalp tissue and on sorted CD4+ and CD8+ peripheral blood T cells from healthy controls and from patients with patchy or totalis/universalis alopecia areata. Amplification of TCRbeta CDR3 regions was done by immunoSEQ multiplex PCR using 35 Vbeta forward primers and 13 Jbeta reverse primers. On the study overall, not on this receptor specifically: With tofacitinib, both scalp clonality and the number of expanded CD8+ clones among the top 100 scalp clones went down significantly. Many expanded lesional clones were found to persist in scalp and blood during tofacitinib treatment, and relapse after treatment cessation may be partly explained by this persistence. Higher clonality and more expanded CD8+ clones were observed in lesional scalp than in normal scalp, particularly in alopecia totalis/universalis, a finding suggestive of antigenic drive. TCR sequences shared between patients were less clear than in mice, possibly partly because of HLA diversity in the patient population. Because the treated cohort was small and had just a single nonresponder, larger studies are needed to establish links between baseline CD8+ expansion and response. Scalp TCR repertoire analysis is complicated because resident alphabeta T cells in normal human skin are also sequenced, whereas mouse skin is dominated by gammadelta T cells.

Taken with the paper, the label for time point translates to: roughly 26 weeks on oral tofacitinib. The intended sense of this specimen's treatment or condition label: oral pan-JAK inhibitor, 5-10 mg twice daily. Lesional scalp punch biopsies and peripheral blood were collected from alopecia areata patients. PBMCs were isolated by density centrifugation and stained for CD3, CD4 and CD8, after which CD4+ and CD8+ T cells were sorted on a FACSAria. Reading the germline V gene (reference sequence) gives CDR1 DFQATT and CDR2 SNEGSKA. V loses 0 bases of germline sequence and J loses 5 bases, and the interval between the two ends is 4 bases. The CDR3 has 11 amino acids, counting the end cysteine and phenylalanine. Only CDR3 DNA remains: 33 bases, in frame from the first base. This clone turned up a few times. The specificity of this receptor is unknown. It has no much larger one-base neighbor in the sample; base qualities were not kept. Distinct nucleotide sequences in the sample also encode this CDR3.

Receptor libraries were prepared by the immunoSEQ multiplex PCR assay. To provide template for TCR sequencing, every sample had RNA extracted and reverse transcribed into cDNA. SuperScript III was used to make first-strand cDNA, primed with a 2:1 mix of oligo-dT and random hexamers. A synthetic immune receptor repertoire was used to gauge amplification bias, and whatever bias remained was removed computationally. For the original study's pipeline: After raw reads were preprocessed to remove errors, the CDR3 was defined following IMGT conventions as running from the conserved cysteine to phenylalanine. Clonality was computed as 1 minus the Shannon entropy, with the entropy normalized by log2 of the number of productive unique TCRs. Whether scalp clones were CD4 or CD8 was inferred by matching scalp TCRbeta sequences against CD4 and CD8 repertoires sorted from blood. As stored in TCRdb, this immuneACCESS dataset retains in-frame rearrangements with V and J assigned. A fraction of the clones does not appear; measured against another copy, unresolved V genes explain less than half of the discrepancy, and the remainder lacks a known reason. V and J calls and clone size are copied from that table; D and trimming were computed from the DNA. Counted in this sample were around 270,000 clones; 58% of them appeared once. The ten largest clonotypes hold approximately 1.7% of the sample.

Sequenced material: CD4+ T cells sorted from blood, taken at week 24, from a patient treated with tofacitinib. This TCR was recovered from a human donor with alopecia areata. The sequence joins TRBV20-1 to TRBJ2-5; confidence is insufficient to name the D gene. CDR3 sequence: CSARERETQYF. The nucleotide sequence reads TGCAGTGCTAGAGAAAGGGAGACCCAGTACTTC.